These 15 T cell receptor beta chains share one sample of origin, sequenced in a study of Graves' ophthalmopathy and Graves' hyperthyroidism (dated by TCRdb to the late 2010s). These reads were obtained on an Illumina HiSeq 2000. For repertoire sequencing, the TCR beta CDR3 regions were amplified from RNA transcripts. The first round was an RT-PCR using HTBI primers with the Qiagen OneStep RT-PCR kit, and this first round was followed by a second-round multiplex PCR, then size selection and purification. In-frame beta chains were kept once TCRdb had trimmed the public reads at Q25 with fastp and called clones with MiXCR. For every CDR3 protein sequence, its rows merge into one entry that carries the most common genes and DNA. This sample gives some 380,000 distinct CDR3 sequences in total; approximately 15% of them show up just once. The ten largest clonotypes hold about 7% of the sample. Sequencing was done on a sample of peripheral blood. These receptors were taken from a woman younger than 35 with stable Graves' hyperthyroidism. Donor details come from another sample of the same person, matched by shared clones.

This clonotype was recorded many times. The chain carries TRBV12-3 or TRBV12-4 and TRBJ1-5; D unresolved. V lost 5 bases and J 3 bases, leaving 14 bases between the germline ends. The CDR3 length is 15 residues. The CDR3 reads CASSDPQTSNQPQHF. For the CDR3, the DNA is TGTGCCAGCAGTGATCCTCAGACCTCCAATCAGCCCCAGCATTTT.

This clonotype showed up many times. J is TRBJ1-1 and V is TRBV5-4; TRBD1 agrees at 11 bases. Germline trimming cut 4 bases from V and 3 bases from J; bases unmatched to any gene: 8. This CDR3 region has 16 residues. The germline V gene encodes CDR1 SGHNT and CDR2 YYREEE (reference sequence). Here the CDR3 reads CASSTGQGARDTEAFF. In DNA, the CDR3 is TGTGCCAGCAGCACTGGACAGGGGGCGCGGGACACTGAAGCTTTCTTT.

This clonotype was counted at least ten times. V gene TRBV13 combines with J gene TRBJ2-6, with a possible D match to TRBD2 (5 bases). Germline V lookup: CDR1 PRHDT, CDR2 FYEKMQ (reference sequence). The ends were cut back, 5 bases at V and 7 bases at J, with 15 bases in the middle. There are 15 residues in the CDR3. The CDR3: CASSQAAGHANVLTF. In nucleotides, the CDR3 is TGTGCCAGCAGCCAAGCGGCGGGCCATGCCAACGTCCTGACTTTC.

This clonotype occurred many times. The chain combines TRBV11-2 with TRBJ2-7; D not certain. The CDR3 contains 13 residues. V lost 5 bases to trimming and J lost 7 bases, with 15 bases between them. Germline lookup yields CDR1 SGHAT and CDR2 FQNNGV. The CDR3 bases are TGTGCCAGCAGCCCCGGGCCGACTTGGGAGCAGTACTTC. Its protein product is CASSPGPTWEQYF.

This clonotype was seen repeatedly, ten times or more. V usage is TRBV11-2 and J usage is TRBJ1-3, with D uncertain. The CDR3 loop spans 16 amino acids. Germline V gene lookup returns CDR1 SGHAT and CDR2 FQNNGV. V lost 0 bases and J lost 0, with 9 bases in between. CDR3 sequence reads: CASSLDSRSSGNTIYF. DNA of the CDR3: TGTGCCAGCAGCTTAGATAGTAGGAGCTCTGGAAACACCATATATTTT.

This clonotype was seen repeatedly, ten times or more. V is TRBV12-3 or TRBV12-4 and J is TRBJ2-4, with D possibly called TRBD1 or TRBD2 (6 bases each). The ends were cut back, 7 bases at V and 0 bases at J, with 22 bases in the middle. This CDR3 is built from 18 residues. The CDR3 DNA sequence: TGTGCCAGCACCCACCATCTCGGGGGACAACTAGCCAAAAACATTCAGTACTTC. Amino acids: CASTHHLGGQLAKNIQYF.

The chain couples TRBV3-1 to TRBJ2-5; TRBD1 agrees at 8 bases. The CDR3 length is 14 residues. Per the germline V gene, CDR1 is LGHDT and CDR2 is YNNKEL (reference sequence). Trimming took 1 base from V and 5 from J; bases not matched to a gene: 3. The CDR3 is CASSQVDRAETQYF. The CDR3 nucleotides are TGTGCCAGCAGCCAAGTGGACAGGGCTGAGACCCAGTACTTC.

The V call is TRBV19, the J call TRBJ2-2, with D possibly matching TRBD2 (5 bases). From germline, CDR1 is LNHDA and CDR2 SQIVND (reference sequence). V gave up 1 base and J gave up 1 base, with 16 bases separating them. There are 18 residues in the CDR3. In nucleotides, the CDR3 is TGTGCCAGTAGTATAGCTGAGCGGCGGGTCGGGAACACCGGGGAGCTGTTTTTT. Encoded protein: CASSIAERRVGNTGELFF.

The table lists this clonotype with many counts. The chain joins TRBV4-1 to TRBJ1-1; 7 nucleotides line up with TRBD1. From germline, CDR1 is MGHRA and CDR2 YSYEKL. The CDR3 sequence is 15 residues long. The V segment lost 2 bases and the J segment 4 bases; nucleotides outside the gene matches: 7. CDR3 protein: CASSQYRGSRTEAFF. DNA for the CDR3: TGCGCCAGCAGCCAATACAGGGGATCCCGCACTGAAGCTTTCTTT.

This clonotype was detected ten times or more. The CDR3 DNA sequence: TGCAGTGCTCGACGGGGCAGCTCCTACGAGCAGTACTTC. This translates into CSARRGSSYEQYF. The J gene is TRBJ2-7, the V gene TRBV20-1, with D perhaps assigned TRBD1 or TRBD2 (5 bases each). Germline V gene data show CDR1 as DFQATT and CDR2 as SNEGSKA (reference sequence). This CDR3 spans 13 amino acids. The V end was cut by 5 bases, the J end by 0 bases, with 11 bases between.

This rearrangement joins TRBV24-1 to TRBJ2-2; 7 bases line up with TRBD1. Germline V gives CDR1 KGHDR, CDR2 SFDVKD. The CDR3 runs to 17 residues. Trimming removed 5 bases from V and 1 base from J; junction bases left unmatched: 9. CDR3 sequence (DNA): TGTGCCACCAGTGTCCCCCCGGGACAGCAGAACACCGGGGAGCTGTTTTTT. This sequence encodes CATSVPPGQQNTGELFF.

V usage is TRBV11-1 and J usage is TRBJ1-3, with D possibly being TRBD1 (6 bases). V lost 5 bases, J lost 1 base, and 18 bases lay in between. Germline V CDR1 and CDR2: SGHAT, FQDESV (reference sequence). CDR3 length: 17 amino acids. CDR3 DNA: TGTGCCAGCAGCCAGGGGCCCGGGGGGAAGTCTGGAAACACCATATATTTT. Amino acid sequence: CASSQGPGGKSGNTIYF.

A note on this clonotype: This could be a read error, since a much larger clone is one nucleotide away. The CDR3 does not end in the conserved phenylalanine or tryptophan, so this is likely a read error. CDR3 sequence (DNA): TGTGCCAGCTGGACGAGAAGCACTGAAGCTTTCTAT. Its protein is CASWTRSTEAFY. The J gene is TRBJ1-1, the V gene TRBV6-2 or TRBV6-3; D remains unclear. The CDR3 consists of 12 residues. CDR1 and CDR2 (germline): MNHEY, SVGEGT. Trimming took off 8 bases at V and 4 bases at J, with 11 bases between the two ends.

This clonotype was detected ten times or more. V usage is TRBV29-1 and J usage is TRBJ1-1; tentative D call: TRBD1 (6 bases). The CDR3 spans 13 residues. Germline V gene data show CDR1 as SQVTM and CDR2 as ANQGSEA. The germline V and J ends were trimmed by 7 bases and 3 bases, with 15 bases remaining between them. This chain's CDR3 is CSDAQGGYTEAFF. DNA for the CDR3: TGCAGCGACGCACAGGGAGGATACACTGAAGCTTTCTTT.

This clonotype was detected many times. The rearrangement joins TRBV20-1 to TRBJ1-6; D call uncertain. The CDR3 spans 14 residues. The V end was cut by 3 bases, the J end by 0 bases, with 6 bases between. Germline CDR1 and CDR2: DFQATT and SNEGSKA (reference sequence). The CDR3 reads CSAREDSYNSPLHF. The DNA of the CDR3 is TGCAGTGCTAGGGAAGACTCCTATAATTCACCCCTCCACTTT.